Shown below are 19 T cell receptor beta chains from a single sample sequenced in a study of blood T cell repertoires in COVID-19. Produced via immunoSEQ multiplex PCR; TCRdb's table is partial and in-frame only. The sample carries around 64,000 clones, roughly 88% recorded once. Sequencing was performed on peripheral blood. Source of these receptors: a man aged 25 to 45 with acute or convalescent COVID-19.

This clone was observed a few times. The chain employs TRBV4-2 and TRBJ2-5, with TRBD2 matching over 8 bases. Trimming cost V 4 bases and J 1 base; bases outside gene matches: 8. The CDR3 extends over 16 amino acids. From germline, CDR1 is LGHNA and CDR2 YNFKEQ. The DNA of the CDR3 is TGTGCCAGCAGCCCAACTAGCGGACCCACCCAAGAGACCCAGTACTTC. It codes for CASSPTSGPTQETQYF.

The V gene is TRBV6-6, the J gene TRBJ2-7; TRBD1 matches at 8 bases. V shed 0 bases, J shed 2 bases, and the junction held 3 bases outside the gene matches. CDR1 and CDR2 (germline): MNHNY, SVGAGI (reference sequence). The CDR3 has 15 amino acids. CDR3 sequence reads: CASSYSQGGTYEQYF. Written as DNA, the CDR3 is TGTGCCAGCAGTTACTCACAGGGGGGCACCTACGAGCAGTACTTC.

The rearrangement links TRBV18 to TRBJ1-1; no firm D call. The CDR3 is 12 residues long. V was trimmed by 3 bases and J by 9 bases, leaving 11 bases between them. Per germline, CDR1 KGHSH and CDR2 LQKENI. The CDR3, as DNA: TGTGCCAGCTCACCCGGTGGCAGGCAAGCTTTCTTT. This translates into CASSPGGRQAFF. Together with reference TRBV18 and TRBJ1-1, the CDR3 gives the full variable domain: NAGVMQNPRHLVRRRGQEARLRCSPMKGHSHVYWYRQLPEEGLKFMVYLQKENIIDESGMPKERFSAEFPKEGPSILRIQQVVRGDSAAYFCASSPGGRQAFFGQGTRLTVV.

This chain's CDR3 is CSARRQTGYTF. In DNA form, the CDR3 reads TGCAGTGCTAGGCGACAGACTGGCTACACCTTC. This chain connects TRBV20-1 to TRBJ1-2; the D gene is possibly TRBD1 (5 bases). Trimming took off 3 bases at V and 7 bases at J, with 9 bases between the two ends. The CDR3 is 11 residues long. The germline V gene encodes CDR1 DFQATT and CDR2 SNEGSKA (reference sequence).

The chain uses TRBV7-2 and TRBJ1-2; the match to TRBD1 covers 7 bases. The junction had 14 bases not matched to a gene; V was cut back by 5 bases and J by 2 bases. Germline V gives CDR1 SGHTA, CDR2 FQGNSA. The CDR3 loop spans 17 amino acids. CDR3: CASSLDRVILANYGYTF. The CDR3 DNA reads as TGTGCCAGCAGCCTCGACAGGGTTATACTAGCCAACTATGGCTACACCTTC.

The gene calls are TRBV7-2 and TRBJ1-1; D remains unclear. Trimming removed 5 bases at V and 1 base at J, with 17 bases between. Germline CDR1 reads SGHTA; CDR2 reads FQGNSA. This CDR3 has 16 amino acids. CDR3: CASSPWGGNSNTEAFF. CDR3 in DNA: TGTGCCAGCAGCCCCTGGGGAGGAAATTCGAACACTGAAGCTTTCTTT. The entire variable domain, with the rest obtained from reference TRBV7-2 and TRBJ1-1, is as follows: GAGVSQSPSNKVTEKGKDVELRCDPISGHTALYWYRQSLGQGLEFLIYFQGNSAPDKSGLPSDRFSAERTGGSVSTLTIQRTQQEDSAVYLCASSPWGGNSNTEAFFGQGTRLTVV.

This chain uses TRBV5-5 with TRBJ1-2; 10 bases map to TRBD1. Germline CDR1 SGHKS, CDR2 YYEKEE (reference sequence). CDR3 length equals 14 residues. The J segment lost 8 bases and the V segment lost 4 bases, leaving 8 bases of the junction unmatched. DNA of the CDR3: TGTGCCAGCAGCATCCTTGGGACAGGGGACGGCTACACCTTC. It translates to CASSILGTGDGYTF. Drawing the rest from reference TRBV5-5 and TRBJ1-2, the complete variable domain is DAGVTQSPTHLIKTRGQQVTLRCSPISGHKSVSWYQQVLGQGPQFIFQYYEKEERGRGNFPDRFSARQFPNYSSELNVNALLLGDSALYLCASSILGTGDGYTFGSGTRLTVV.

The rearrangement links TRBV9 to TRBJ1-1, with D tentatively TRBD1 (5 bases). The germline CDR1 and CDR2 sequences are SGDLS and YYNGEE. The CDR3 has 13 amino acids. V was shortened by 3 bases and J by 9 bases, with 15 bases between the two germline ends. CDR3 in amino acids: CASSAPGGRKAFF. In nucleotides, the CDR3 is TGTGCCAGCAGCGCCCCGGGGGGGAGGAAAGCTTTCTTT. Complete variable domain (other parts from reference TRBV9 and TRBJ1-1): DSGVTQTPKHLITATGQRVTLRCSPRSGDLSVYWYQQSLDQGLQFLIQYYNGEERAKGNILERFSAQQFPDLHSELNLSSLELGDSALYFCASSAPGGRKAFFGQGTRLTVV.

The chain links TRBV12-3 or TRBV12-4 to TRBJ2-1, with a weak D call TRBD1 (6 bases). V lost 8 bases, J lost 4 bases, and 6 bases lay in between. The CDR3 has 11 residues. Here the CDR3 reads CASGQYNEQFF. DNA of the CDR3: TGTGCCAGCGGACAGTACAATGAGCAGTTCTTC.

This clone was found a few times. The J gene is TRBJ1-1, the V gene TRBV2, with 7 bases aligning to TRBD1. The ends lost 7 bases at V and 3 bases at J; junction bases unmatched: 5. The CDR3 sequence is 13 residues long. Looked up from germline, CDR1 is SNHLY and CDR2 is FYNNEI. CDR3 DNA: TGTGCCAGCATTCGGGACAGACACACTGAAGCTTTCTTT. Residues: CASIRDRHTEAFF. Supplemented by reference TRBV2 and TRBJ1-1, the full variable domain reads EPEVTQTPSHQVTQMGQEVILRCVPISNHLYFYWYRQILGQKVEFLVSFYNNEISEKSEIFDDQFSVERPDGSNFTLKIRSTKLEDSAMYFCASIRDRHTEAFFGQGTRLTVV.

The DNA of the CDR3 is TGTGCCAGTAGTACTCGGGACTTAGTGGAGCAGCCCCAGCATTTT. This translates into CASSTRDLVEQPQHF. The chain joins TRBV19 to TRBJ1-5; TRBD1 might be the D (5 bases). The CDR3 consists of 15 residues. Deletions cut 4 bases from V and 7 bases from J, with 17 bases between. Per germline, CDR1 LNHDA and CDR2 SQIVND (reference sequence).

J is TRBJ2-1 and V is TRBV7-2, with 8 bases matching TRBD2. The germline V gene encodes CDR1 SGHTA and CDR2 FQGNSA. After removal of 3 bases from V and 4 bases from J, the junction contained 8 bases not matched to a gene. The length of the CDR3 is 16 residues. The CDR3 region has the DNA TGTGCCAGCAGCTTCGAAGCGGGAGCATCGTACAATGAGCAGTTCTTC. Translating gives CASSFEAGASYNEQFF. Combining the CDR3 with reference TRBV7-2 and TRBJ2-1 gives the whole variable domain GAGVSQSPSNKVTEKGKDVELRCDPISGHTALYWYRQSLGQGLEFLIYFQGNSAPDKSGLPSDRFSAERTGGSVSTLTIQRTQQEDSAVYLCASSFEAGASYNEQFFGPGTRLTVL.

There are a few counts of this clone. The chain carries TRBV27 and TRBJ2-3; 11 bases are a match to TRBD1. The trim removed 6 bases at V and 5 bases at J, leaving 10 bases unmatched. Germline loops: CDR1 MNHEY, CDR2 SMNVEV (reference sequence). This CDR3 is built from 16 residues. Here the CDR3 reads CASRRPGQGAEDTQYF. The CDR3 DNA follows: TGTGCCAGCAGACGACCCGGACAGGGGGCGGAAGATACGCAGTATTTT.

The chain joins TRBV6-5 to TRBJ1-2; tentatively, D is TRBD1 (5 bases). V was shortened by 7 bases and J by 3 bases, with 9 bases between the two germline ends. The CDR3 has 12 amino acids. In germline, CDR1 is MNHEY, CDR2 SVGAGI. DNA for the CDR3: TGTGCCAGCACCGCAGGGTACTATGGCTACACCTTC. It codes for CASTAGYYGYTF.

The chain recombines TRBV5-1 with TRBJ1-5; the D gene is possibly TRBD1 (6 bases). Germline-derived CDR1 and CDR2 are SGHRS and YFSETQ. Trimming removed 4 bases at V and 0 bases at J, with 14 bases between. The CDR3 loop spans 16 amino acids. DNA for the CDR3: TGCGCCAGCAGCGTCCGGACAGATTTTAGCAATCAGCCCCAGCATTTT. This sequence encodes CASSVRTDFSNQPQHF.

The sample holds one count of this clone. The V and J genes are TRBV6-5 and TRBJ1-2, with 8 bases that match TRBD1. CDR1 MNHEY and CDR2 SVGAGI come from the germline V gene. Trimming at V came to 4 bases and at J to 6 bases, leaving 4 bases not matched to a gene. The CDR3 runs to 13 residues. The CDR3 DNA reads TGTGCCAGCAGTTTACGACAGGGGAATGGCTACACCTTC. Its translation is CASSLRQGNGYTF.

As DNA, the CDR3 is TGTGCCAGCAGTCAACATGGGACAGGGGATCACAATCAGCCCCAGCATTTT. Translated, it gives CASSQHGTGDHNQPQHF. The rearrangement links TRBV6-6 to TRBJ1-5, with 10 bases that match TRBD1. This CDR3 is 17 amino acids long. Losses at the gene ends were 5 bases for V and 3 bases for J; bases not matched to a gene: 10. CDR1 and CDR2 (germline): MNHNY, SVGAGI (reference sequence).

The rearrangement links TRBV4-1 to TRBJ1-5; 9 nucleotides align to TRBD1. The germline CDR1 and CDR2 sequences are MGHRA and YSYEKL. The CDR3 has 18 amino acids. With 1 base clipped from V and 1 base from J, the junction kept 8 bases outside the gene matches. CDR3 coding DNA: TGCGCCAGCAGCCAAGGGACACAGGGGGCCCGAAGCAATCAGCCCCAGCATTTT. This translates into CASSQGTQGARSNQPQHF.

This chain joins TRBV13 and TRBJ2-7; 11 bases fit TRBD2. The CDR3 extends over 15 amino acids. Germline CDR1 reads PRHDT; CDR2 reads FYEKMQ (reference sequence). The trim removed 3 bases at V and 2 bases at J, leaving 3 bases unmatched. The CDR3, as DNA: TGTGCCAGCAGCTTGGGACTAGCGGAACCCTACGAGCAGTACTTC. Amino acids: CASSLGLAEPYEQYF.